This T cell receptor (beta chain) emerged from a study of CD8 T cells in ankylosing spondylitis. Study observations and caveats: A motif of several highly homologous TCR beta variants was seen as apparently characteristic of ankylosing spondylitis blood. Disease-linked clones reportedly concentrated significantly in matched ankylosing spondylitis synovial fluid. Earlier literature documents some of the motif variants in reactive arthritis synovial fluid and blood.

TCRdb re-derived calls from the 5' RACE reads in MiXCR, one entry per CDR3 protein. The repertoire holds about 240,000 distinct CDR3 sequences, with more than 20% as singletons. In the case of this clonotype: Its antigen remains unknown.

This sequence originates from a male donor with ankylosing spondylitis or in good health (not recorded which). Sequences were obtained from blood, either unsorted or a sorted T cell fraction (not recorded which).

DNA of the CDR3: TGTGCCAGCAGTGACGTAAGGGGGGGCATCGATACGCAGTATTTT. Translating gives CASSDVRGGIDTQYF. The chain couples TRBV2 to TRBJ2-3; D is possibly TRBD2 (7 bases). The V and J ends lost 3 bases and 6 bases respectively, with 16 bases between them. This CDR3 contains 15 residues. The V gene's germline CDR1 is SNHLY and CDR2 FYNNEI.